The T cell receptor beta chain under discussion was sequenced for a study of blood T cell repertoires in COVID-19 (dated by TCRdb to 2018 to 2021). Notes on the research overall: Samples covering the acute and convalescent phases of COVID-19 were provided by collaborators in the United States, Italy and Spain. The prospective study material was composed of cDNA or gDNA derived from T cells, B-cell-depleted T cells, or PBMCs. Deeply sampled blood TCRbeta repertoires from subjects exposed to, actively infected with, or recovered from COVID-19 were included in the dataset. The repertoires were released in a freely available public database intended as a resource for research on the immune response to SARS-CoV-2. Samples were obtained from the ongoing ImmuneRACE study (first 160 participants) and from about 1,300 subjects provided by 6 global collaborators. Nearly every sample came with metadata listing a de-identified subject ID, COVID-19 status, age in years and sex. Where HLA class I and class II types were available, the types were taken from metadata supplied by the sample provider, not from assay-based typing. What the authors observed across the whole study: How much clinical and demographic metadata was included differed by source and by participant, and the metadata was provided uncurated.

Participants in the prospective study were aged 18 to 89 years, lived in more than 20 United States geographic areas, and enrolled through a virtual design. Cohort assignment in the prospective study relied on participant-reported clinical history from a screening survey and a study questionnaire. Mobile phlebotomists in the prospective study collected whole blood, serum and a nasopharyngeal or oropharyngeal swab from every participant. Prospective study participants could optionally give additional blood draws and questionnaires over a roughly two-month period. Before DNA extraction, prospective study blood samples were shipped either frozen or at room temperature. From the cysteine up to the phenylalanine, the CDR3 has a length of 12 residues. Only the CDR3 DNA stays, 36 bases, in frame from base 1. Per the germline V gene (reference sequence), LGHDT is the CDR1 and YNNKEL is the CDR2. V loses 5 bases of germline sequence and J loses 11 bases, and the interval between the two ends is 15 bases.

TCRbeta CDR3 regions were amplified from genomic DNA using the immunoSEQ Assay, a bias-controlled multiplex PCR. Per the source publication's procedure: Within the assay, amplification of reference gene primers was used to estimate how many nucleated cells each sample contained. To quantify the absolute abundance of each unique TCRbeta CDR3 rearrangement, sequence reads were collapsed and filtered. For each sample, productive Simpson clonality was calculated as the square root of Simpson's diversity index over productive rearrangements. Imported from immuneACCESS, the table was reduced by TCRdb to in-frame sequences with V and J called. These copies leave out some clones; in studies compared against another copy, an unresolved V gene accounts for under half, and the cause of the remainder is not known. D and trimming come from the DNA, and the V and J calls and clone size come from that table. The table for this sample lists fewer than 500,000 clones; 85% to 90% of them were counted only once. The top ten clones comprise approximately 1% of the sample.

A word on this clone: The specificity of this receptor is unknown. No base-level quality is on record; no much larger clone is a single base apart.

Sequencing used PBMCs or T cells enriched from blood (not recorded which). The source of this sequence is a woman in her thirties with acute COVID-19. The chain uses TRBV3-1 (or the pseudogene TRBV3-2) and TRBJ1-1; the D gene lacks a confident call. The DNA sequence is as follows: TGTGCCAGCAGCGGTACGGGAAGGGTGGCTTTCTTT. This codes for CASSGTGRVAFF.